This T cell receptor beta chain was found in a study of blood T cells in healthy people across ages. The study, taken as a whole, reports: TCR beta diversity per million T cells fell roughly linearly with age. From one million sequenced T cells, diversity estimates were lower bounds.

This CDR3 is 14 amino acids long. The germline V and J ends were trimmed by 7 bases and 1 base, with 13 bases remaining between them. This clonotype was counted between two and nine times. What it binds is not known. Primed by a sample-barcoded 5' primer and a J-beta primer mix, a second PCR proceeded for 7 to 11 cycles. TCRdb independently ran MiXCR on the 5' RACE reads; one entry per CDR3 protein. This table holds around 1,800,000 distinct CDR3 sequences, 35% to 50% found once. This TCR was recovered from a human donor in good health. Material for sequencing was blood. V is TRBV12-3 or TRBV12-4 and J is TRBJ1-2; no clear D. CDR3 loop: CASTGGLINYGYTF. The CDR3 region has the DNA TGTGCCAGCACCGGAGGACTGATTAACTATGGCTACACCTTC.